One TCR beta chain is described in this entry. Its antigen is still unknown. This sample was included in a study of long-term antiretroviral therapy in people with HIV. Researchers report immunoSEQ v3.0 was run at survey level. Roughly 35,000-50,000 T-cell genomes per sample were the sequencing target. Only in-frame clones appear in the TCRdb table, and some are missing; sequencing was by immunoSEQ multiplex PCR. The sample has around 25,000 clones; approximately 80% are singletons. Whole-study results and caveats: Relative to transplant donor controls, diversity remained lower despite increasing after ART. Specimen acquisition occurred between about 2004 and 2017, potentially under older ART regimens. Clonotypes expanded prior to ART showed repertoire dominance at all sampled time points.

V lost 6 bases to trimming and J lost 6 bases; unmatched junction nucleotides: 7. Per germline, CDR1 SGHTS and CDR2 YDEGEE. CDR3 length: 14 residues. The receptor's source is a woman aged 25 to 39 with HIV. This sequence joins TRBV5-8 and TRBJ1-1; 11 bases line up with TRBD1. The material was unsorted PBMCs, obtained 1.1 years before starting antiretroviral therapy. The CDR3 is CASNKRDRGAEAFF. The CDR3 nucleotides are TGTGCCAGCAACAAGAGGGACAGGGGGGCTGAAGCTTTCTTT.